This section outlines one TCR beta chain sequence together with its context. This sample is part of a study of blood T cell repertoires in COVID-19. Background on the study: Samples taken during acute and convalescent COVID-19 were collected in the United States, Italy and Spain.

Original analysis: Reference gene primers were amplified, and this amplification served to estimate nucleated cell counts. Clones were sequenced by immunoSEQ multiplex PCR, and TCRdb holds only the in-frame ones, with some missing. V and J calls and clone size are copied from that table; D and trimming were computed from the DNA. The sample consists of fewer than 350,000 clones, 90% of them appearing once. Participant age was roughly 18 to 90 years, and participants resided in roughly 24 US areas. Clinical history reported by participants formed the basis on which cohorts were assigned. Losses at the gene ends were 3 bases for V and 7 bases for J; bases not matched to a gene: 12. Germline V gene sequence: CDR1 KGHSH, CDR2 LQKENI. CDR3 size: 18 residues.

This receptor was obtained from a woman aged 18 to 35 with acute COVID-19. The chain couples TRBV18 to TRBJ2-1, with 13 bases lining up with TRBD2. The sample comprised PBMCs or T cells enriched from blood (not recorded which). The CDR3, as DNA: TGTGCCAGCTCACCGATCAGGACTAGCGGGAGCGTTGGTAATGAGCAGTTCTTC. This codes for CASSPIRTSGSVGNEQFF.